These T cell receptor beta chains were read from a single sample in a study of cytomegalovirus exposure and HLA in healthy donors. Here immunoSEQ multiplex PCR was the method, and the copy in TCRdb shows in-frame clones only, minus some. In the table there are about 200,000 clones, more than 65% of which are singletons. The sample taken for sequencing was PBMCs. All receptors derive from a man between 18 and 29 years old in good health and CMV-seronegative. Each CDR3 is given with its conserved first and last residue. The D gene is left open where the match is weak. The size of a clone is reported for some rows only, either as once, few or many, or as a class for expanded clones.

D gene,clone size,V gene,J gene,CDR3 protein,CDR3 DNA
-,-,TRBV23-1,TRBJ1-3,CASSQFGGREGSGNTIYF,TGCGCCAGCAGTCAATTTGGGGGCCGGGAAGGCTCTGGAAACACCATATATTTT
TRBD2,-,TRBV2,TRBJ2-5,CASSEGLAGQETQYF,TGTGCCAGCAGTGAAGGACTAGCGGGACAAGAGACCCAGTACTTC
-,few,TRBV4-1,TRBJ2-1,CASSQGRARSPYNEQFF,TGCGCCAGCAGCCAAGGCCGAGCCCGTTCCCCGTACAATGAGCAGTTCTTC
TRBD1,-,TRBV6-5,TRBJ1-1,CASSYSRTGLPFEAFF,TGTGCCAGCAGTTACTCGAGGACAGGTCTCCCTTTTGAAGCTTTCTTT
TRBD1,-,TRBV6-1,TRBJ2-7,CASSDGPGQGWYEQYF,TGTGCCAGCAGTGACGGACCGGGACAGGGTTGGTACGAGCAGTACTTC
TRBD1,-,TRBV9,TRBJ1-1,CASSVPGQGMNTEAFF,TGTGCCAGCAGCGTACCGGGACAGGGCATGAACACTGAAGCTTTCTTT
-,-,TRBV7-8,TRBJ1-1,CASSFGTMNTEAFF,TGTGCCAGCAGCTTCGGGACTATGAACACTGAAGCTTTCTTT
-,-,TRBV30,TRBJ2-7,CAWSPRRRSRSYEQYF,TGTGCCTGGAGCCCGAGGAGGAGGTCCCGGTCCTACGAGCAGTACTTC
-,few,TRBV7-9,TRBJ2-7,CASSLKADEQYF,TGTGCCAGCAGCTTAAAAGCGGACGAGCAGTACTTC
TRBD2,-,TRBV20-1,TRBJ2-1,CSARVLAGQFF,TGCAGTGCTAGAGTCCTAGCGGGACAGTTCTTC
TRBD1,-,TRBV10-1,TRBJ2-1,CASSADRVSQFF,TGCGCCAGCAGTGCGGACAGGGTTAGCCAGTTCTTC
-,-,TRBV30,TRBJ1-5,CAWSSGPYTNYQPQHF,TGTGCCTGGAGTAGCGGACCCTACACCAATTATCAGCCCCAGCATTTT
-,-,TRBV6-5,TRBJ1-1,CASSYSNRVNTEAFF,TGTGCCAGCAGTTACTCGAATCGGGTGAACACTGAAGCTTTCTTT
-,once,TRBV11-3,TRBJ2-7,CATNYKPTREQYF,TGTGCCACGAACTACAAACCTACGCGCGAGCAGTACTTC
TRBD1,few,TRBV7-6,TRBJ1-1,CASSLDPGQGLSFF,TGTGCCAGCAGCTTAGACCCGGGACAGGGTTTATCTTTCTTT
TRBD1,-,TRBV5-6,TRBJ1-1,CASSRDRGSSEAFF,TGTGCCAGCAGCCGGGACAGGGGCAGTAGTGAAGCTTTCTTT
TRBD2,-,TRBV7-9,TRBJ2-7,CASSPEARLEGGSYEQYF,TGTGCCAGCAGCCCAGAGGCACGCCTCGAGGGAGGGAGCTACGAGCAGTACTTC
TRBD1,-,TRBV9,TRBJ2-3,CASSAPRAGGSTDTQYF,TGTGCCAGCAGCGCCCCAAGGGCAGGGGGCTCGACAGATACGCAGTATTTT
TRBD1,-,TRBV19,TRBJ1-1,CASSRDRVNTEAFF,TGTGCCAGTAGTCGTGACAGGGTGAACACTGAAGCTTTCTTT
TRBD2,-,TRBV19,TRBJ2-4,CASSRASGNIQYF,TGTGCCTCCTCCCGGGCTAGCGGAAACATTCAGTACTTC
-,-,TRBV7-9,TRBJ2-7,CASSLIGSYEQYF,TGTGCCAGCAGCTTAATCGGGAGCTACGAGCAGTACTTC
-,-,TRBV29-1,TRBJ1-2,CSVVSNYGYTF,TGCAGCGTTGTGAGCAACTATGGCTACACCTTC
-,-,TRBV11-3,TRBJ1-3,CAQIPSSGNTIYF,TGTGCCCAAATCCCGAGCTCTGGAAACACCATATATTTT
-,-,TRBV6-1,TRBJ1-2,CASSIPGLGYTF,TGTGCCAGCAGTATACCGGGACTTGGCTACACCTTC
-,-,TRBV27,TRBJ1-4,CASRGGATNEKLFF,TGTGCCAGCAGAGGGGGAGCAACTAATGAAAAACTGTTTTTT
TRBD1,-,TRBV6-5,TRBJ2-7,CASSRQGQGANEQYF,TGTGCCAGCAGTCGGCAGGGACAGGGGGCGAACGAGCAGTACTTC